This record covers a single T cell receptor (beta chain). What it binds is not known. The data originate from a study of the immune and genomic landscape of osteosarcoma. Overall study results and limits: Limited clonal expansion was suggested by productive clonality averaging 0.09, maximum around 0.29. Four or five cases had a single hyperexpanded clone dominating the repertoire, all with fewer than 100 T-cell clonotypes. Clonality was higher in immune-hot C3 than cold C1, yet still low.

Produced via immunoSEQ multiplex PCR; TCRdb's table is partial and in-frame only. The data hold about 410 clones, with about 80% observed a single time. Sequenced: metastatic tumor tissue from the lung. The receptor's source is a man between 40 and 49 years old with osteosarcoma.

The CDR3 sequence: CASTDGLLNYGYTF. In nucleotides, the CDR3 is TGTGCCAGTACGGACGGCCTACTAAACTATGGCTACACCTTC. The chain recombines TRBV19 with TRBJ1-2; D is unresolved. Trimming shortened V by 7 bases and J by 2 bases, and 14 bases separated the two germline ends. The CDR3 loop spans 14 amino acids. CDR1 is LNHDA and CDR2 is SQIVND in the germline V gene (reference sequence).